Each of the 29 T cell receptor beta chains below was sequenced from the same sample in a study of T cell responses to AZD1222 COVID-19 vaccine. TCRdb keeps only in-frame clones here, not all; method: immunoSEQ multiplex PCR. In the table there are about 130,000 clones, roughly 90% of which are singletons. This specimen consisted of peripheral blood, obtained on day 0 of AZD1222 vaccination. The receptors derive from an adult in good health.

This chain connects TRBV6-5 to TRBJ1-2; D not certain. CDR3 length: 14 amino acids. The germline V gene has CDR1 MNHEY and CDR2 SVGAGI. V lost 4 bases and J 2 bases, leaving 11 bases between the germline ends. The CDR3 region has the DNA TGTGCCAGCAGTTCCATACAAGAAAACTATGGCTACACCTTC. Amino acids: CASSSIQENYGYTF.

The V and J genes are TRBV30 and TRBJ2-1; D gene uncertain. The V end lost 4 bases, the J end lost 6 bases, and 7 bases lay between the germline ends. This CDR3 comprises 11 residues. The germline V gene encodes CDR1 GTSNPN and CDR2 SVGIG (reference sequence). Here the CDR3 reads CAWKSTNEQFF. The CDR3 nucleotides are TGTGCCTGGAAGTCTACCAATGAGCAGTTCTTC.

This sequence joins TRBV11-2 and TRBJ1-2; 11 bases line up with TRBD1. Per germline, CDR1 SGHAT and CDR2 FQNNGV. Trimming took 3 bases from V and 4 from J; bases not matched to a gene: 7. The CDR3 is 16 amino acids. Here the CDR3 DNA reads TGTGCCAGCAGCTTCCCGGACAGGGGGCTCAGCTATGGCTACACCTTC. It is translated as CASSFPDRGLSYGYTF. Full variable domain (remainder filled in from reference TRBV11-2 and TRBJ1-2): EAGVAQSPRYKIIEKRQSVAFWCNPISGHATLYWYQQILGQGPKLLIQFQNNGVVDDSQLPKDRFSAERLKGVDSTLKIQPAKLEDSAVYLCASSFPDRGLSYGYTFGSGTRLTVV.

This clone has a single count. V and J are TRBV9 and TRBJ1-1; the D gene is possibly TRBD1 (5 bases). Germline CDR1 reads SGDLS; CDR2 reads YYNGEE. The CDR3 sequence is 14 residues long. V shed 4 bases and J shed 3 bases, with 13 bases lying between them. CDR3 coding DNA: TGTGCCAGCAGCCCCAGGGTAGCAGACACTGAAGCTTTCTTT. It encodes CASSPRVADTEAFF.

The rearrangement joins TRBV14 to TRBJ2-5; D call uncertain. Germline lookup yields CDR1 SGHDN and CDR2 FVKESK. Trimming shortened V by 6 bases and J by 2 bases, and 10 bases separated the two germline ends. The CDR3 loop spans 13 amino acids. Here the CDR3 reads CASRQHSQETQYF. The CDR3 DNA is TGTGCCAGCAGGCAACACAGTCAAGAGACCCAGTACTTC.

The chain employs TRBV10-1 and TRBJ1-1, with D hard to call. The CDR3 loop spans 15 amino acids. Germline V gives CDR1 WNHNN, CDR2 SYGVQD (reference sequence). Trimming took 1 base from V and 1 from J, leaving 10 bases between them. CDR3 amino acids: CASSELGRKNTEAFF. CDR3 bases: TGCGCCAGCAGTGAGTTGGGTCGGAAGAACACTGAAGCTTTCTTT.

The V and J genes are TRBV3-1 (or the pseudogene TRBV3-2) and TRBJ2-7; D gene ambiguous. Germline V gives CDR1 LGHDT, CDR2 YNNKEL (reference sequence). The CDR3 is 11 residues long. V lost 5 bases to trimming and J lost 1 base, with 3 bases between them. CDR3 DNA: TGTGCCAGCAGCTCTTCCTACGAGCAGTACTTC. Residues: CASSSSYEQYF.

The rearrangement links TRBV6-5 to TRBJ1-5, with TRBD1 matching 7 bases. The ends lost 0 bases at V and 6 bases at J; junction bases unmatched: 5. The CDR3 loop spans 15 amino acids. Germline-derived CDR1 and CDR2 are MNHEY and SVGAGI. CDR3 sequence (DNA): TGTGCCAGCAGTTACTCGAGGGCAGGGGGTCAGCCCCAGCATTTT. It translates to CASSYSRAGGQPQHF.

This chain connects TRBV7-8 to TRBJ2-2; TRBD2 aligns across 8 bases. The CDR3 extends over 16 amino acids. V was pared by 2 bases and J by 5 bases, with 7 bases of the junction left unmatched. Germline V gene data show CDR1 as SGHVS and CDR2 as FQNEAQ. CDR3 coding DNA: TGTGCCAGCAGCTTAAACGCGGGGGGTTATACCGGGGAGCTGTTTTTT. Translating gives CASSLNAGGYTGELFF.

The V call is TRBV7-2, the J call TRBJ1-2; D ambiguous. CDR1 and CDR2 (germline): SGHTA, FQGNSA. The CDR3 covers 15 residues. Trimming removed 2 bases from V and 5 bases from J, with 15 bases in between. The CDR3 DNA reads TGTGCCAGCAGCTTAATTTCTGAACAGTCATATGGCTACACCTTC. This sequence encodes CASSLISEQSYGYTF.

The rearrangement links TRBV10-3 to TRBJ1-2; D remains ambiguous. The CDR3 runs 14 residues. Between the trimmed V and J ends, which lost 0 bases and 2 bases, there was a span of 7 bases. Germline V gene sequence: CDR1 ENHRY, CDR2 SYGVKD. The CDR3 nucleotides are TGTGCCATCAGTGAGTCCGTAGGGAACTATGGCTACACCTTC. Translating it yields CAISESVGNYGYTF.

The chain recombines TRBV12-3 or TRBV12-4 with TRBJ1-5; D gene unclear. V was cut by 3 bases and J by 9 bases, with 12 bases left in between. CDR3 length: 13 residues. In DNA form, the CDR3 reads TGTGCCAGCAGTTTTGACCACGGCCGGCCCCAGCATTTT. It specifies CASSFDHGRPQHF.

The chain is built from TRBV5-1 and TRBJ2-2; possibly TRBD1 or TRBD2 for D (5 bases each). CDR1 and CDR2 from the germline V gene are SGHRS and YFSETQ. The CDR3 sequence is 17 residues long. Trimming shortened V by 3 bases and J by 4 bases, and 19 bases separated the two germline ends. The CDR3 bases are TGCGCCAGCAGCTCCGGGCCAGTCGAGGGGAGCACCGGGGAGCTGTTTTTT. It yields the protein CASSSGPVEGSTGELFF.

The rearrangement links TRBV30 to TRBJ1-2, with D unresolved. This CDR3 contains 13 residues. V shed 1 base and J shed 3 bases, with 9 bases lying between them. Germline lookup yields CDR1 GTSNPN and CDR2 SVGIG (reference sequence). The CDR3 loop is CAWSAGNDYGYTF. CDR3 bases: TGTGCCTGGAGTGCGGGGAATGACTATGGCTACACCTTC.

The CDR3 sequence is CASSDWSVNEKLFF. DNA for the CDR3: TGTGCCAGCAGTGATTGGTCGGTTAATGAAAAACTGTTTTTT. The chain has TRBV2 and TRBJ1-4; no firm D call. From germline, CDR1 is SNHLY and CDR2 FYNNEI. Trimming pared 3 bases from V and 4 bases from J, leaving 9 bases between. There are 14 residues in the CDR3.

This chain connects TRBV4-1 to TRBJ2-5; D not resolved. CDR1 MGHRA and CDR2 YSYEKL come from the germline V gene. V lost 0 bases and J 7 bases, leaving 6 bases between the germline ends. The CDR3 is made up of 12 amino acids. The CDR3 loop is CASSQDSPTQYF. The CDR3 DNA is TGCGCCAGCAGCCAAGATTCCCCGACCCAGTACTTC.

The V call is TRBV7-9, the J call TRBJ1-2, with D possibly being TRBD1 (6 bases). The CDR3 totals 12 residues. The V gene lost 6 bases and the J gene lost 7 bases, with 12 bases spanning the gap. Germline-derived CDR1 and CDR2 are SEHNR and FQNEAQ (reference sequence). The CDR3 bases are TGTGCCAGCAGTCTACAGGGCGCTGGCTACACCTTC. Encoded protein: CASSLQGAGYTF. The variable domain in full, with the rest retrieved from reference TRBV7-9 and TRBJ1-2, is DTGVSQNPRHKITKRGQNVTFRCDPISEHNRLYWYRQTLGQGPEFLTYFQNEAQLEKSRLLSDRFSAERPKGSFSTLEIQRTEQGDSAMYLCASSLQGAGYTFGSGTRLTVV.

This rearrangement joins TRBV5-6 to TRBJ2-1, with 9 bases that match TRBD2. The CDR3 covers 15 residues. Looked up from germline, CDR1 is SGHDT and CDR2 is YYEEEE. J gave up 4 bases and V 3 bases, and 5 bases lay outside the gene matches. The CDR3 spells CASSSGTSWYNEQFF. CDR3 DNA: TGTGCCAGCAGCTCCGGGACTAGCTGGTACAATGAGCAGTTCTTC. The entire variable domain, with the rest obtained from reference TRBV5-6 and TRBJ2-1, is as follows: DAGVTQSPTHLIKTRGQQVTLRCSPKSGHDTVSWYQQALGQGPQFIFQYYEEEERQRGNFPDRFSGHQFPNYSSELNVNALLLGDSALYLCASSSGTSWYNEQFFGPGTRLTVL.

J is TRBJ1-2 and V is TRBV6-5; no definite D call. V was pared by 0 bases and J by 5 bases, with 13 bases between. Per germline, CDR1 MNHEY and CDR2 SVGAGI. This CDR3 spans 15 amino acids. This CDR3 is CASSYSPPGLYGYTF. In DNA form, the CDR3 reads TGTGCCAGCAGTTACTCGCCCCCGGGTTTATATGGCTACACCTTC.

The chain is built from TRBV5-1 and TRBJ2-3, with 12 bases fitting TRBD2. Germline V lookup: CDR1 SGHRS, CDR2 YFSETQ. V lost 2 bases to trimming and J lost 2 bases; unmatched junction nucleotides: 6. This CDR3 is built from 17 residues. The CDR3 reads CASSFQTSGGFTDTQYF. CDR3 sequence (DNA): TGCGCCAGCAGCTTCCAGACTAGCGGGGGTTTCACAGATACGCAGTATTTT.

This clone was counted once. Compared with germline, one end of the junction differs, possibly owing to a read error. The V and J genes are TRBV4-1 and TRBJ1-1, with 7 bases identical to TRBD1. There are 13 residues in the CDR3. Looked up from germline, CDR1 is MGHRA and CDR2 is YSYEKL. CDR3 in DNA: TGCGCCAGCAGCCCGACAGGGAACGCTGAAGCTTTCTTT. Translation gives CASSPTGNAEAFF.

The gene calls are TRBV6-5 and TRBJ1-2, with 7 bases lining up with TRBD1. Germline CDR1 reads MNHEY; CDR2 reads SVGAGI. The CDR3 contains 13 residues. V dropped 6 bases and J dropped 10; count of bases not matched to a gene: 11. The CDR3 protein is CASRGQGGVAYTF. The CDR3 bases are TGTGCCAGCAGGGGGCAGGGGGGAGTCGCCTACACCTTC.

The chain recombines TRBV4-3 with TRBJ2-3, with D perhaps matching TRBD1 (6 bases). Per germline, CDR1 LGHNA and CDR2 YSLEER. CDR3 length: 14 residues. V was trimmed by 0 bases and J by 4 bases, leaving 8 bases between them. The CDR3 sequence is CASSQDRTADTQYF. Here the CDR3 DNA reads TGCGCCAGCAGCCAAGACCGGACAGCAGATACGCAGTATTTT.

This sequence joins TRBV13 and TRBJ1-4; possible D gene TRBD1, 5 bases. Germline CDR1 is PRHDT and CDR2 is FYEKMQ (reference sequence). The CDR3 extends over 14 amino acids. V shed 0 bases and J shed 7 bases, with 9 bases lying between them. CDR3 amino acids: CASSLGQGFEKLFF. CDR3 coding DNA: TGTGCCAGCAGCTTAGGGCAGGGCTTTGAAAAACTGTTTTTT.

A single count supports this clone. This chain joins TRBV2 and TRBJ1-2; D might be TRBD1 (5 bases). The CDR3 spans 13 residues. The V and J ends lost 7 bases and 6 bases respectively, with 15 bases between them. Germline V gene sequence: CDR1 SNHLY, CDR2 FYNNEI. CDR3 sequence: CASTMGVTNGYTF. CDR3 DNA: TGTGCCAGCACCATGGGGGTAACGAATGGCTACACCTTC.

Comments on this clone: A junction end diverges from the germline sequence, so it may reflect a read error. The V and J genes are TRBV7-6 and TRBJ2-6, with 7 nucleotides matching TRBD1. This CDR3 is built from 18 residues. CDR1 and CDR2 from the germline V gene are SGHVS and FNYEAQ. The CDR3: CASSFLGQQHSGANVLTF. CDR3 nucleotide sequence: TGTGCTAGCAGCTTCCTGGGACAGCAACACTCTGGGGCCAACGTCCTGACTTTC.

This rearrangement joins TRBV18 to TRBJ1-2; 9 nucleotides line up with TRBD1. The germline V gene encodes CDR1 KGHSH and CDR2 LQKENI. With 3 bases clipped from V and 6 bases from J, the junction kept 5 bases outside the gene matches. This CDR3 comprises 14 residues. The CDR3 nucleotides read TGTGCCAGCTCACCGTACACAGGGGGCGATGGCTACACCTTC. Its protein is CASSPYTGGDGYTF.

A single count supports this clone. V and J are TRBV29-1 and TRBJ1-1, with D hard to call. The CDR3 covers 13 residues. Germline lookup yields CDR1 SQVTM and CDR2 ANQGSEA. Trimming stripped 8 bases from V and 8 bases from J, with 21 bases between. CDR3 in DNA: TGCAGCCCAGAATCCATAGGTCCACGGGAAGCTTTCTTT. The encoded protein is CSPESIGPREAFF.

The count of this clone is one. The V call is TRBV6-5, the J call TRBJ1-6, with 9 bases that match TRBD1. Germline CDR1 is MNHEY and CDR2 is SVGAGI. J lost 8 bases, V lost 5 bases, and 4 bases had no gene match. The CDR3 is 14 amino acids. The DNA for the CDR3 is TGTGCCAGCAGTCTCGGACAGGGGTATTCACCCCTCCACTTT. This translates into CASSLGQGYSPLHF.